The sequence of this TCR beta chain was determined in a study of shared clonotypes between healthy human individuals. Unsorted PBMC DNA sequencing spanned ten immunoSEQ deep assay plates. Original processing notes: Junction-only sequences produced by ImmunoSEQ had no quality scores, so filtering differed. Sequencing used immunoSEQ multiplex PCR; TCRdb keeps in-frame clones, though not all of them. D and trimming come from the DNA, and the V and J calls and clone size come from that table. This sample has roughly 500,000 clones, with about 78% found just once. The CDR3 is 15 residues long. Germline V gene sequence: CDR1 MNHNS, CDR2 SASEGT. V was clipped by 2 bases and J by 8 bases, with 18 bases between them.

The source of this sequence is a woman in her 40s in good health. Some clones in this sample may be carry-over from other donors' samples. V and J are TRBV6-1 and TRBJ2-5; TRBD2 might be the D (7 bases). The material sequenced was PBMCs. CDR3 protein: CASSERVGGPSTQYF. In DNA, the CDR3 is TGTGCCAGCAGTGAAAGGGTCGGGGGGCCCAGTACCCAGTACTTC.